This T cell receptor (beta chain) was recovered during a study of cytomegalovirus exposure and HLA in healthy donors. Overall study results and limits: Excluded: some indistinguishable V segments such as TRBV6-2 and TRBV6-3. High specificity and sensitivity for cytomegalovirus status were reported for the classifier. Prediction of most subjects' HLA-A and HLA-B alleles by TCR beta sequences was reportedly accurate.

This clone was seen a handful of times. What it binds is unknown. The PCR ran on 60 Vbeta and 13 Jbeta primers. Method: immunoSEQ multiplex PCR; TCRdb's copy keeps in-frame clones and lacks some. The sample holds roughly 120,000 clones, roughly 14% seen once. The V gene's germline CDR1 is SEHNR and CDR2 FQNEAQ (reference sequence). The CDR3 sequence is 15 residues long. V shed 5 bases and J 2 bases; nucleotides not matched to a gene: 8. This chain joins TRBV7-9 and TRBJ1-1; TRBD1 matches 7 bases. Sample: PBMCs. The clonotype was recovered from a woman younger than 35 in good health and CMV-seronegative. The CDR3 region is CASSPRTGPNTEAFF. DNA for the CDR3: TGTGCCAGCAGCCCACGGACAGGCCCCAACACTGAAGCTTTCTTT.